These 9 T cell receptor beta chains share one sample of origin, sequenced in a study of T-cell reconstitution after alpha-beta-depleted transplantation in children. TCRbeta library construction was performed incorporating unique molecular identifiers. TCRdb independently ran MiXCR on the PCR reads; one entry per CDR3 protein. This sample carries 350,000 to 500,000 distinct CDR3 sequences, over 40% of them seen once, and the ten largest clones take around 29%. Source: PBMCs, taken before TCRalphabeta/CD19-depleted stem cell transplant. These receptors came from a girl aged 2-15 years with aplastic anemia, due to receive a stem cell transplant.

This chain joins TRBV12-3 or TRBV12-4 and TRBJ2-3; D is unclear. The CDR3 contains 15 residues. Trimming stripped 5 bases from V and 2 bases from J, with 14 bases between. CDR3 DNA: TGTGCCAGCAGTACATCACGGACCCTCACAGATACGCAGTATTTT. Translating gives CASSTSRTLTDTQYF.

This clonotype appeared a few times. The rearrangement joins TRBV15 to TRBJ1-2; D call uncertain. Germline V gene data show CDR1 as LNHNV and CDR2 as YYDKDF (reference sequence). CDR3 size: 13 residues. V was pared by 3 bases and J by 2 bases, with 7 bases between. The CDR3 DNA reads TGTGCCACCAGCAGCGGAAGGAACTATGGCTACACCTTC. Its translation is CATSSGRNYGYTF.

In this sample, this clonotype turned up many times. V gene TRBV7-2 combines with J gene TRBJ2-5, with TRBD1 as a possible D gene (6 bases). From germline, CDR1 is SGHTA and CDR2 FQGNSA. This CDR3 spans 14 amino acids. V lost 6 bases, J lost 2 bases, and 13 bases lay in between. CDR3 sequence (DNA): TGTGCCAGCAGGCCCGACAGGTCTCAAGAGACCCAGTACTTC. This codes for CASRPDRSQETQYF.

The sample holds many counts of this clonotype. This sequence joins TRBV2 and TRBJ1-2, with a weak D call TRBD1 (6 bases). Germline V gene data show CDR1 as SNHLY and CDR2 as FYNNEI. V lost 3 bases, J lost 4 bases, and 9 bases lay in between. CDR3 size: 13 residues. The CDR3 DNA sequence: TGTGCCAGCAGTGACCAGACAGGCTATGGCTACACCTTC. It encodes CASSDQTGYGYTF.

About this clonotype itself: This may arise from a read error, as a much more abundant clone is one base away. V and J are TRBV7-6 and TRBJ2-3; 12 nucleotides agree with TRBD2. Trimming at V came to 2 bases and at J to 5 bases, leaving 2 bases not matched to a gene. CDR3 length: 15 residues. Germline V gene sequence: CDR1 SGHVS, CDR2 FNYEAQ. The CDR3 region has the DNA TGTGCCAGCAGCTTACCTAGCGGGAGGGGAGATACGCAGTATTTT. It yields the protein CASSLPSGRGDTQYF.

This clonotype was detected many times. CDR3 amino acids: CASSRELPYEQYF. CDR3 DNA sequence: TGTGCCAGCAGCCGGGAGCTCCCCTACGAGCAGTACTTC. The chain recombines TRBV5-5 with TRBJ2-7; tentative D call: TRBD2 (6 bases). Germline V gene data show CDR1 as SGHKS and CDR2 as YYEKEE (reference sequence). Deletions cut 4 bases from V and 2 bases from J, with 10 bases between. The CDR3 has 13 amino acids.

This clonotype was detected many times. The chain carries TRBV6-2 or TRBV6-3 and TRBJ2-1, with 8 bases matching TRBD1. Germline V CDR1 and CDR2: MNHEY, SVGEGT. The CDR3 length is 12 residues. J gave up 7 bases and V 6 bases, and 2 bases lay outside the gene matches. The CDR3, as DNA: TGTGCCAGCAGGGGACAGGTGAATGAGCAGTTCTTC. Its translation: CASRGQVNEQFF.

This clonotype showed up many times. This chain links TRBV6-1 with TRBJ2-1; TRBD1 matches 8 bases. The CDR3 sequence is 13 residues long. Germline V gene lookup returns CDR1 MNHNS and CDR2 SASEGT. Trimming cost V 6 bases and J 4 bases; bases outside gene matches: 2. The CDR3 protein is CASSDRGYNEQFF. CDR3 DNA: TGTGCCAGCAGCGACAGGGGATACAATGAGCAGTTCTTC.

A single count supports this clonotype. The genes are TRBV6-7 and TRBJ2-7; no definite D call. TRBV6-7 belongs to the ORF category, with a function that is uncertain. V lost 0 bases to trimming and J lost 6 bases, with 9 bases between them. This CDR3 has 13 amino acids. CDR3 nucleotide sequence: TGTGCCAGCAGTTACTCGAAGGCGACCGAGCAGTACTTC. This encodes CASSYSKATEQYF.